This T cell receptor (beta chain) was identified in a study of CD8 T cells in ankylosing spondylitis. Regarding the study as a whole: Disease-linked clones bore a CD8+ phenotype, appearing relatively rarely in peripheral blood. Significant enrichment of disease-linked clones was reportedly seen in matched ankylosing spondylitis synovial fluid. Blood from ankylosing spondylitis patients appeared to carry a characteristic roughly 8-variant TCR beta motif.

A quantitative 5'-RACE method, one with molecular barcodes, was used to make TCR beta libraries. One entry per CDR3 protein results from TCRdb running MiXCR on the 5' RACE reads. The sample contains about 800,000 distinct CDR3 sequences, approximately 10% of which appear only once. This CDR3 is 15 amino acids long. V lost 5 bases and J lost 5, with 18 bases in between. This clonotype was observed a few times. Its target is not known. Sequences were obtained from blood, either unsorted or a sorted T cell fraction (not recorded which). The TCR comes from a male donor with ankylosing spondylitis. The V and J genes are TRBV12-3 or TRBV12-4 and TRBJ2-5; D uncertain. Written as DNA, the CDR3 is TGTGCCAGCAGTCCTTCTAGGGCCGAGGAGGAGACCCAGTACTTC. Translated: CASSPSRAEEETQYF.